The T cell receptor (beta chain) described here comes from a study of blood T cell repertoires in COVID-19. The CDR3 spans 16 residues. Germline V gives CDR1 KGHSH, CDR2 LQKENI. V gave up 0 bases and J gave up 7 bases; unmatched junction bases: 8. TCRdb's copy holds only in-frame clones and misses some; the assay was immunoSEQ multiplex PCR. Among some 180,000 clones, 75% to 90% were seen once, and the ten largest hold around 7.5%. The rearrangement uses TRBV18 and TRBJ2-1; TRBD2 matches 8 bases. This sequence was found in an older woman with acute or convalescent COVID-19. Specimen: peripheral blood. In DNA, the CDR3 is TGTGCCAGCTCACCACCGGGACTAGGTAAATCAAATGAGCAGTTCTTC. Its translation is CASSPPGLGKSNEQFF.